Below are 21 T cell receptor beta chains sequenced from a single sample in a study of PD-L1 blockade in urothelial cancer. The protocol was immunoSEQ multiplex PCR, while the TCRdb copy is restricted to in-frame clones and leaves out a portion. The sample lists about 120,000 clones, more than 75% seen once, with 2% to 2.5% in the top ten. The time point denotes: peripheral blood 6 weeks after treatment start. Sequencing was performed on PBMCs, taken around atezolizumab (anti-PD-L1) treatment. These receptors were taken from a man over 45 with urothelial cancer.

CDR3 region: CASSSLPGRGHNEQFF. The CDR3 DNA reads TGTGCCAGTAGTAGCCTCCCAGGGAGGGGCCACAATGAGCAGTTCTTC. The chain links TRBV19 to TRBJ2-1; TRBD2 agrees at 7 bases. V lost 4 bases, J lost 5 bases, and 11 bases stayed unmatched. Germline assignment: CDR1 LNHDA and CDR2 SQIVND (reference sequence). This CDR3 region has 16 residues.

The chain couples TRBV28 to TRBJ2-7; 10 nucleotides agree with TRBD1. Trimming took 8 bases from V and 3 from J; bases not matched to a gene: 7. The CDR3 is 14 amino acids. The germline V gene has CDR1 MDHEN and CDR2 SYDVKM. The CDR3 reads CASLKDRGGYEQYF. DNA for the CDR3: TGTGCCAGCTTGAAGGACAGGGGGGGCTACGAGCAGTACTTC.

The chain has TRBV19 and TRBJ2-1, with 11 bases fitting TRBD2. Trimming took 7 bases from V and 5 from J; bases not matched to a gene: 4. The germline gives CDR1 LNHDA, CDR2 SQIVND (reference sequence). This CDR3 is built from 14 residues. The CDR3 region is CASINSGRDNEQFF. The CDR3 nucleotides read TGTGCCAGTATCAATAGCGGGAGGGACAATGAGCAGTTCTTC.

The chain carries TRBV2 and TRBJ2-7; tentative D call: TRBD1 (5 bases). Trimming pared 4 bases from V and 9 bases from J, leaving 13 bases between. The germline gives CDR1 SNHLY, CDR2 FYNNEI. This CDR3 region has 12 residues. This chain's CDR3 is CASSGSRVGQYF. The CDR3 region has the DNA TGTGCCAGCAGTGGAAGCAGGGTCGGGCAGTACTTC.

The V gene is TRBV5-1, the J gene TRBJ2-7, with D possibly matching TRBD2 (5 bases). V gave up 0 bases and J gave up 4 bases, with 14 bases separating them. The CDR3 runs 15 residues. Germline V gene sequence: CDR1 SGHRS, CDR2 YFSETQ. The CDR3 sequence is CASSLDTGSFYEQYF. The CDR3 DNA is TGCGCCAGCAGCTTGGATACGGGAAGTTTTTACGAGCAGTACTTC.

The gene calls are TRBV19 and TRBJ2-5, with a weak D call TRBD1 (6 bases). V was pared by 3 bases and J by 5 bases, with 13 bases between. This CDR3 spans 14 amino acids. Germline CDR1 reads LNHDA; CDR2 reads SQIVND (reference sequence). CDR3 residues: CASSIRGPSETQYF. CDR3 sequence (DNA): TGTGCCAGTAGTATCAGGGGCCCTTCGGAGACCCAGTACTTC.

This clone was seen only a few times. The CDR3 nucleotides are TGTGCCAGTAGTAAGGCTACTAGGATCAATGAGCAGTTCTTC. Residues: CASSKATRINEQFF. This chain connects TRBV19 to TRBJ2-1; the D gene is possibly TRBD2 (5 bases). Germline CDR1 reads LNHDA; CDR2 reads SQIVND (reference sequence). Trimming stripped 4 bases from V and 6 bases from J, with 13 bases between. The CDR3 consists of 14 residues.

J is TRBJ1-5 and V is TRBV15, with 10 bases fitting TRBD1. V dropped 5 bases and J dropped 6; count of bases not matched to a gene: 7. Germline lookup yields CDR1 LNHNV and CDR2 YYDKDF (reference sequence). The CDR3 totals 15 residues. The CDR3 region is CATSDDRGLGQPQHF. CDR3 nucleotide sequence: TGTGCCACCAGCGACGACAGGGGGCTAGGTCAGCCCCAGCATTTT.

The chain links TRBV7-9 to TRBJ2-4, with 8 bases that match TRBD2. CDR1 is SEHNR and CDR2 is FQNEAQ in the germline V gene (reference sequence). The J segment lost 5 bases and the V segment lost 5 bases, leaving 8 bases of the junction unmatched. CDR3 length: 15 residues. The DNA of the CDR3 is TGTGCCAGCAGCCCGTGGGGACTAGGGCAAAACATTCAGTACTTC. Translated: CASSPWGLGQNIQYF.

The chain carries TRBV19 and TRBJ2-6; D might be TRBD1 (5 bases). Germline lookup yields CDR1 LNHDA and CDR2 SQIVND (reference sequence). Trimming left V 4 bases short and J 0 bases short, with 13 bases between. This CDR3 comprises 17 residues. CDR3 DNA sequence: TGTGCCAGTAGTACCTCCAGGGCCAGCTCTGGGGCCAACGTCCTGACTTTC. Its translation: CASSTSRASSGANVLTF. The full variable domain, its missing parts supplied by reference TRBV19 and TRBJ2-6, is DGGITQSPKYLFRKEGQNVTLSCEQNLNHDAMYWYRQDPGQGLRLIYYSQIVNDFQKGDIAEGYSVSREKKESFPLTVTSAQKNPTAFYLCASSTSRASSGANVLTFGAGSRLTVL.

The genes are TRBV28 and TRBJ2-7; D remains unclear. Trimming cost V 6 bases and J 0 bases, with 6 bases left between them. CDR3 length equals 12 residues. CDR1 MDHEN and CDR2 SYDVKM come from the germline V gene. CDR3 DNA sequence: TGTGCCAGCAGAACGCGCTCCTACGAGCAGTACTTC. Translated: CASRTRSYEQYF.

The J gene is TRBJ2-1, the V gene TRBV28, with D unclear. The germline V gene has CDR1 MDHEN and CDR2 SYDVKM. Trimming took 8 bases from V and 2 from J, leaving 13 bases between them. This CDR3 has 14 amino acids. CDR3 nucleotide sequence: TGTGCCAGCTTCTCCCCGAGCCCCTACAATGAGCAGTTCTTC. It translates to CASFSPSPYNEQFF.

This chain uses TRBV10-3 with TRBJ1-3, with D possibly being TRBD1 (6 bases). CDR1 is ENHRY, CDR2 SYGVKD, per germline. The V and J ends lost 6 bases and 2 bases respectively, with 11 bases between them. The CDR3 is made up of 14 amino acids. The chain's CDR3 is CAISPTGTGNTIYF. The CDR3 DNA is TGTGCCATCAGCCCGACAGGTACTGGAAACACCATATATTTT.

The J gene is TRBJ2-2, the V gene TRBV14, with D perhaps matching TRBD1 (6 bases). In germline, CDR1 is SGHDN, CDR2 FVKESK. The CDR3 runs 12 residues. With 4 bases removed from V and 6 bases from J, the gap between germline ends came to 6 bases. Here the CDR3 reads CASSPGAGELFF. In nucleotides, the CDR3 is TGTGCCAGCAGCCCAGGGGCCGGGGAGCTGTTTTTT.

The sample holds a few counts of this clone. The chain uses TRBV25-1 and TRBJ2-2; maybe TRBD1 (6 bases). Germline V gene lookup returns CDR1 MGHDK and CDR2 SYGVNS. Between the trimmed V and J ends, which lost 7 bases and 13 bases, there was a span of 22 bases. The CDR3 has 14 residues. CDR3 coding DNA: TGTGCCAGCAATACCGGGACACCATTAGTCCGGCTGTTTTTT. It yields the protein CASNTGTPLVRLFF.

This sequence joins TRBV18 and TRBJ2-1, with 8 bases aligning to TRBD2. The CDR3 contains 16 residues. Germline CDR1 and CDR2: KGHSH and LQKENI. V lost 3 bases to trimming and J lost 6 bases; unmatched junction nucleotides: 10. The DNA of the CDR3 is TGTGCCAGCTCACCCGGAGCGGGAGTCTCGGGCAATGAGCAGTTCTTC. Its protein product is CASSPGAGVSGNEQFF.

The chain couples TRBV5-4 to TRBJ1-1, with D maybe TRBD1 (6 bases). Trimming stripped 5 bases from V and 5 bases from J, with 19 bases between. This CDR3 comprises 15 residues. Germline loops: CDR1 SGHNT, CDR2 YYREEE (reference sequence). CDR3 bases: TGTGCCAGCAGTTCCCGATCAGGGGTAAGGACTGAAGCTTTCTTT. Its protein is CASSSRSGVRTEAFF. The full variable domain, its missing parts supplied by reference TRBV5-4 and TRBJ1-1, is ETGVTQSPTHLIKTRGQQVTLRCSSQSGHNTVSWYQQALGQGPQFIFQYYREEENGRGNFPPRFSGLQFPNYSSELNVNALELDDSALYLCASSSRSGVRTEAFFGQGTRLTVV.

The rearrangement joins TRBV2 to TRBJ1-4; unclear D gene. This CDR3 region has 13 residues. V was trimmed by 1 base and J by 8 bases, leaving 8 bases between them. CDR1 is SNHLY and CDR2 is FYNNEI in the germline V gene. CDR3 protein: CASSEGPWEKLFF. CDR3 bases: TGTGCCAGCAGTGAAGGGCCTTGGGAAAAACTGTTTTTT. The variable domain in full, with the rest retrieved from reference TRBV2 and TRBJ1-4, is EPEVTQTPSHQVTQMGQEVILRCVPISNHLYFYWYRQILGQKVEFLVSFYNNEISEKSEIFDDQFSVERPDGSNFTLKIRSTKLEDSAMYFCASSEGPWEKLFFGSGTQLSVL.

V is TRBV18 and J is TRBJ2-3; a weak D match, TRBD2 (7 bases). Germline CDR1 and CDR2: KGHSH and LQKENI. The CDR3 consists of 16 residues. Trimming pared 5 bases from V and 1 base from J, leaving 16 bases between. The CDR3 here is CASSTLQGRGTDTQYF. The CDR3 region has the DNA TGTGCCAGCTCAACCCTCCAGGGGAGGGGCACAGATACGCAGTATTTT. The full variable domain, rest sourced from reference TRBV18 and TRBJ2-3, is NAGVMQNPRHLVRRRGQEARLRCSPMKGHSHVYWYRQLPEEGLKFMVYLQKENIIDESGMPKERFSAEFPKEGPSILRIQQVVRGDSAAYFCASSTLQGRGTDTQYFGPGTRLTVL.

The chain uses TRBV9 and TRBJ1-6; D is possibly TRBD1 (5 bases). Trimming removed 0 bases from V and 3 bases from J, with 10 bases in between. The CDR3 is made up of 16 amino acids. Germline CDR1 reads SGDLS; CDR2 reads YYNGEE. The CDR3 here is CASSVDFDSYNSPLHF. The CDR3 region has the DNA TGTGCCAGCAGCGTAGATTTCGACAGCTATAATTCACCCCTCCACTTT.

V and J are TRBV5-1 and TRBJ2-5, with D perhaps matching TRBD2 (6 bases). Trimming took off 4 bases at V and 2 bases at J, with 18 bases between the two ends. CDR3 size: 16 residues. The germline V gene encodes CDR1 SGHRS and CDR2 YFSETQ. CDR3 nucleotides: TGCGCCAGCAGCCCCCGTGGTGCGGGATTACAAGAGACCCAGTACTTC. It translates to CASSPRGAGLQETQYF.